The 18 T cell receptor beta chains reported below all come from one sample, sequenced in a study of blood T cells in healthy people across ages. A second PCR, run for about 6 to 12 cycles, used a sample-barcoded 5' primer plus a J-beta primer mix. From the 5' RACE reads, TCRdb called clonotypes with MiXCR, one entry per CDR3 protein. In the table there are over 700,000 distinct CDR3 sequences, roughly 25% of which are singletons. These same records also appear under a second study, on T cells of mothers and their children.

The sample consisted of blood. The receptors originated from a boy aged 5-17 years in good health.

V and J are TRBV2 and TRBJ1-5; no definite D call. Germline CDR1 SNHLY, CDR2 FYNNEI. The CDR3 sequence is 14 residues long. V gave up 0 bases and J gave up 10 bases, with 13 bases separating them. The CDR3 reads CASSEASGTAPQHF. CDR3 bases: TGTGCCAGCAGTGAAGCGTCCGGAACGGCTCCCCAGCATTTT. Full variable domain (remainder filled in from reference TRBV2 and TRBJ1-5): EPEVTQTPSHQVTQMGQEVILRCVPISNHLYFYWYRQILGQKVEFLVSFYNNEISEKSEIFDDQFSVERPDGSNFTLKIRSTKLEDSAMYFCASSEASGTAPQHFGDGTRLSIL.

This chain connects TRBV5-1 to TRBJ2-7; D call uncertain. Trimming removed 2 bases from V and 7 bases from J, with 16 bases in between. CDR3 length equals 14 residues. Per the germline V gene, CDR1 is SGHRS and CDR2 is YFSETQ. For the CDR3, the DNA is TGCGCCAGCAGCTTTACCGGCGGACCCGCAGAGCAGTACTTC. This codes for CASSFTGGPAEQYF.

The rearrangement uses TRBV7-2 and TRBJ2-1; the D gene is possibly TRBD2 (6 bases). Germline CDR1 reads SGHTA; CDR2 reads FQGNSA. The V end lost 0 bases, the J end lost 7 bases, and 22 bases lay between the germline ends. CDR3 length: 18 residues. For the CDR3, the DNA is TGTGCCAGCAGCTTAGCGCATCTATACCTCCTAGGAGGGAATGAGCAGTTCTTC. This gives the protein CASSLAHLYLLGGNEQFF.

This clonotype was picked up a small number of times. V gene TRBV29-1 combines with J gene TRBJ2-5; no reliable D call. In germline, CDR1 is SQVTM, CDR2 ANQGSEA. This CDR3 has 14 residues. The V and J ends lost 0 bases and 5 bases respectively, with 13 bases between them. The DNA of the CDR3 is TGCAGCGTTGAAGAAGAGAGAGCTAGGGAGACCCAGTACTTC. Its protein product is CSVEEERARETQYF.

This clonotype was found a few times. V usage is TRBV11-2 and J usage is TRBJ2-1; no clear D. V was cut by 4 bases and J by 10 bases, with 14 bases left in between. The CDR3 loop spans 13 amino acids. The germline CDR1 and CDR2 sequences are SGHAT and FQNNGV. For the CDR3, the DNA is TGTGCCAGCAGCTCGGTCCCCTCTCGGGAGCAGTTCTTC. As protein: CASSSVPSREQFF.

The chain links TRBV28 to TRBJ2-5; 10 nucleotides align to TRBD2. CDR3 length equals 16 residues. The trim removed 3 bases at V and 3 bases at J, leaving 7 bases unmatched. The germline CDR1 and CDR2 sequences are MDHEN and SYDVKM. This CDR3 reads CASSLETSGDKETQYF. The CDR3 coding sequence is TGTGCCAGCAGTTTGGAAACTAGCGGGGACAAAGAGACCCAGTACTTC.

This clonotype was detected ten times or more. The V gene is TRBV4-1, the J gene TRBJ2-7; 9 bases agree with TRBD2. The DNA end favors TRBJ2-5, so the J call may be wrong. Germline V lookup: CDR1 MGHRA, CDR2 YSYEKL. The CDR3 spans 18 residues. CDR3 sequence (DNA): TGCGCCAGCAGCCAAAGTCTAGCGGGATATGAATTAGGGGAGACCCAGTACTTC. Translation: CASSQSLAGYELGETQYF.

The V and J genes are TRBV4-1 and TRBJ2-1; 12 bases match TRBD2. The V segment lost 0 bases and the J segment 3 bases; nucleotides outside the gene matches: 9. The CDR3 consists of 19 residues. Germline V gene lookup returns CDR1 MGHRA and CDR2 YSYEKL. CDR3 coding DNA: TGCGCCAGCAGCCAAGAAATAGAACTAGCGGGGGGCTACTACAATGAGCAGTTCTTC. The encoded protein is CASSQEIELAGGYYNEQFF.

The table lists this clonotype with a few counts. The genes are TRBV28 and TRBJ2-4; 8 bases align to TRBD2. The CDR3 runs to 15 residues. Per the germline V gene, CDR1 is MDHEN and CDR2 is SYDVKM. V was clipped by 0 bases and J by 5 bases; unmatched bases: 3. In DNA form, the CDR3 reads TGTGCCAGCAGTTTATGGGCCGGGGGGGAAAACATTCAGTACTTC. This translates into CASSLWAGGENIQYF. Drawing the rest from reference TRBV28 and TRBJ2-4, the complete variable domain is DVKVTQSSRYLVKRTGEKVFLECVQDMDHENMFWYRQDPGLGLRLIYFSYDVKMKEKGDIPEGYSVSREKKERFSLILESASTNQTSMYLCASSLWAGGENIQYFGAGTRLSVL.

The rearrangement joins TRBV9 to TRBJ2-5; TRBD2 agrees at 13 bases. The end of the DNA is better explained by TRBJ2-1, so the J call may be wrong. This CDR3 has 15 amino acids. Germline lookup yields CDR1 SGDLS and CDR2 YYNGEE. In DNA form, the CDR3 reads TGTGCCAGCAGCGTAGGAGGACTAGCGGGGGATGAGCAGTTCTTC. Translation: CASSVGGLAGDEQFF.

This clonotype has a handful of counts. The rearrangement links TRBV29-1 to TRBJ2-1; 8 nucleotides agree with TRBD2. The germline gives CDR1 SQVTM, CDR2 ANQGSEA. Trimming removed 2 bases from V and 2 bases from J; junction bases left unmatched: 2. This CDR3 contains 14 residues. The CDR3 nucleotides read TGCAGCGTTGAAAGGCGGGAGGCCTACAATGAGCAGTTCTTC. Its protein product is CSVERREAYNEQFF.

This clonotype was detected only a few times. This sequence joins TRBV4-3 and TRBJ2-5; TRBD1 is a possible D gene (5 bases). Gene TRBJ2-7 matches the end of the DNA better, so the J call may be wrong. Germline V CDR1 and CDR2: LGHNA, YSLEER. The CDR3 has 15 amino acids. The CDR3 coding sequence is TGCGCCAGCAGCCAAGATAACAGCAGGGTCTACGAGCAGTACTTC. Amino acids: CASSQDNSRVYEQYF.

A few counts support this clonotype. The chain is built from TRBV4-1 and TRBJ1-1; D remains ambiguous. The CDR3 runs 14 residues. CDR1 and CDR2 from the germline V gene are MGHRA and YSYEKL. With 1 base removed from V and 4 bases from J, the gap between germline ends came to 10 bases. CDR3 loop: CASSQVEARTEAFF. CDR3 DNA: TGCGCCAGCAGCCAAGTTGAGGCGCGCACTGAAGCTTTCTTT.

The V gene is TRBV5-6, the J gene TRBJ2-5, with 9 bases that match TRBD2. The better agreement between TRBJ2-1 and the DNA end casts doubt on the J call. Germline CDR1 and CDR2: SGHDT and YYEEEE. The CDR3 contains 13 residues. CDR3 coding DNA: TGTGCCAGCAGCTTGGTGACTAGCGGTGAGCAGTTCTTC. As protein: CASSLVTSGEQFF.

This clonotype was seen only a few times. The chain carries TRBV7-9 and TRBJ2-5, with TRBD2 matching over 9 bases. Germline values: CDR1 SEHNR, CDR2 FQNEAQ (reference sequence). There are 14 residues in the CDR3. V lost 5 bases and J lost 5; bases outside the gene matches: 6. For the CDR3, the DNA is TGTGCCAGCAGCACGACTAGCGGTTTGGAGACCCAGTACTTC. It is translated as CASSTTSGLETQYF.

CDR3 protein: CASSHLTGGADTEAFF. DNA of the CDR3: TGTGCCAGCAGCCACCTAACCGGCGGGGCCGACACTGAAGCTTTCTTT. V gene TRBV7-9 combines with J gene TRBJ1-1, with a tentative D call TRBD1 (5 bases). There are 16 residues in the CDR3. Germline CDR1 and CDR2: SEHNR and FQNEAQ (reference sequence). The V end lost 5 bases, the J end lost 3 bases, and 19 bases lay between the germline ends.

The chain employs TRBV19 and TRBJ1-5; perhaps TRBD1 as D (6 bases). The CDR3 consists of 14 residues. The V gene lost 3 bases and the J gene lost 4 bases, with 10 bases spanning the gap. Germline V gene sequence: CDR1 LNHDA, CDR2 SQIVND (reference sequence). CDR3 sequence: CASSIRDINQPQHF. In nucleotides, the CDR3 is TGTGCCAGTAGTATCCGGGACATAAATCAGCCCCAGCATTTT.

The rearrangement uses TRBV7-9 and TRBJ1-2; a possible D gene is TRBD1 (6 bases). Germline CDR1 is SEHNR and CDR2 is FQNEAQ (reference sequence). This CDR3 is 16 amino acids long. Trimming cost V 1 base and J 3 bases, with 15 bases left between them. CDR3: CASSLVSTGLDYGYTF. The CDR3 DNA reads as TGTGCCAGCAGCTTAGTATCCACAGGGTTGGACTATGGCTACACCTTC.